Presented here are 13 T cell receptor beta chains from one specimen sequenced in a study of blood T cells in healthy people across ages. Through a sample-barcoded 5' primer and a J-beta primer mix, a second PCR was run for roughly 6 to 12 cycles. In TCRdb, the 5' RACE reads were re-called with MiXCR into one record per CDR3 protein. The sample yields 600,000 or so distinct CDR3 sequences, around half seen once. What was sequenced was blood. These receptors came from an elderly man in good health.

The V gene is TRBV7-8, the J gene TRBJ2-1, with D uncertain. Trimming took 0 bases from V and 0 from J, leaving 6 bases between them. The length of the CDR3 is 15 residues. Germline V gives CDR1 SGHVS, CDR2 FQNEAQ. Here the CDR3 DNA reads TGTGCCAGCAGCTTAGCCCTCACCTCCTACAATGAGCAGTTCTTC. It specifies CASSLALTSYNEQFF.

This clonotype has just a few counts. This chain connects TRBV2 to TRBJ2-1, with unresolved D. There are 11 residues in the CDR3. The germline CDR1 and CDR2 sequences are SNHLY and FYNNEI. The V end was cut by 4 bases, the J end by 8 bases, with 6 bases between. The CDR3 nucleotides are TGTGCCAGCAGTGGGTACGATGAGCAGTTCTTC. Its protein product is CASSGYDEQFF.

The CDR3 protein is CASSLIRQETQYF. As DNA, the CDR3 is TGTGCCAGCAGCTTAATACGGCAAGAGACCCAGTACTTC. The genes are TRBV7-2 and TRBJ2-5; D uncertain. This CDR3 is 13 amino acids long. V dropped 2 bases and J dropped 2 bases, with 6 bases sitting between them. CDR1 is SGHTA, CDR2 FQGNSA, per germline. The full variable domain, its missing parts supplied by reference TRBV7-2 and TRBJ2-5, is GAGVSQSPSNKVTEKGKDVELRCDPISGHTALYWYRQSLGQGLEFLIYFQGNSAPDKSGLPSDRFSAERTGGSVSTLTIQRTQQEDSAVYLCASSLIRQETQYFGPGTRLLVL.

The chain uses TRBV27 and TRBJ2-1; 10 nucleotides agree with TRBD2. This CDR3 has 15 amino acids. After removal of 7 bases from V and 5 bases from J, the junction contained 8 bases not matched to a gene. Germline loops: CDR1 MNHEY, CDR2 SMNVEV (reference sequence). The CDR3 DNA follows: TGTGCCAGCACCAACCTAGCGGGGGATCACAATGAGCAGTTCTTC. Protein sequence: CASTNLAGDHNEQFF.

The rearrangement joins TRBV11-2 to TRBJ2-5; D remains unclear. The V gene lost 5 bases and the J gene lost 3 bases, with 19 bases spanning the gap. Germline V gives CDR1 SGHAT, CDR2 FQNNGV. The CDR3 contains 16 residues. The CDR3 sequence is CASSLHRLSNKETQYF. CDR3 sequence (DNA): TGTGCCAGCAGCCTTCACCGACTCTCGAATAAAGAGACCCAGTACTTC.

This chain uses TRBV2 with TRBJ2-7; TRBD2 is a possible D gene (6 bases). Per the germline V gene, CDR1 is SNHLY and CDR2 is FYNNEI. The V end was cut by 4 bases, the J end by 1 base, with 11 bases between. This CDR3 has 14 amino acids. This CDR3 reads CASSGVSGSYEQYF. The CDR3, as DNA: TGTGCCAGCAGTGGGGTTAGCGGATCCTACGAGCAGTACTTC.

The chain couples TRBV11-3 to TRBJ2-1; 8 bases match TRBD2. This CDR3 is 16 amino acids long. Trimming took 5 bases from V and 7 from J; bases not matched to a gene: 13. The germline V gene has CDR1 SGHNT and CDR2 YENEEA. The CDR3 reads CASSLRGGLRFNEQFF. For the CDR3, the DNA is TGTGCCAGCAGCCTCCGGGGGGGACTACGGTTTAATGAGCAGTTCTTC.

V and J are TRBV10-3 and TRBJ1-4, with 7 nucleotides matching TRBD1. V shed 11 bases, J shed 4 bases, and the junction held 10 bases outside the gene matches. Germline assignment: CDR1 ENHRY and CDR2 SYGVKD. CDR3 length: 14 amino acids. The CDR3, as DNA: TGTGCCGTTGCACCGGGACAGCGTAATGAAAAACTGTTTTTT. Its translation is CAVAPGQRNEKLFF.

The chain couples TRBV5-1 to TRBJ2-5, with D uncertain. Germline V lookup: CDR1 SGHRS, CDR2 YFSETQ. V was pared by 4 bases and J by 0 bases, with 13 bases between. CDR3 length: 15 residues. Here the CDR3 reads CASSPARRYQETQYF. The CDR3 DNA sequence: TGCGCCAGCAGCCCCGCCCGGCGATACCAAGAGACCCAGTACTTC.

This clonotype was observed a handful of times. This rearrangement joins TRBV19 to TRBJ2-1; 7 bases fit TRBD1. V was clipped by 4 bases and J by 3 bases; unmatched bases: 6. Germline assignment: CDR1 LNHDA and CDR2 SQIVND (reference sequence). The length of the CDR3 is 15 residues. As DNA, the CDR3 is TGTGCCAGTAGTACGGCCGGGACAGTCTACAATGAGCAGTTCTTC. Protein product: CASSTAGTVYNEQFF.

The chain links TRBV5-1 to TRBJ2-7, with 10 positions matching TRBD1. V trimming: 4 bases; J trimming: 7 bases; junction bases outside the gene matches: 11. This CDR3 has 15 residues. CDR1 SGHRS and CDR2 YFSETQ come from the germline V gene. Here the CDR3 DNA reads TGCGCCAGCAGCCCCCGAGGGACAGGGGCACAGGAGCAGTACTTC. This codes for CASSPRGTGAQEQYF.

V usage is TRBV12-3 or TRBV12-4 and J usage is TRBJ2-7; 11 bases are a match to TRBD1. V dropped 5 bases and J dropped 3; count of bases not matched to a gene: 6. This CDR3 region has 15 residues. The DNA for the CDR3 is TGTGCCAGCAGTCCCCGGGGACAGGGGGGCTACGAGCAGTACTTC. This codes for CASSPRGQGGYEQYF.

In this sample, this clonotype turned up a few times. This chain uses TRBV4-3 with TRBJ2-7, with 8 positions matching TRBD2. V was pared by 0 bases and J by 10 bases, with 14 bases of the junction left unmatched. Germline V lookup: CDR1 LGHNA, CDR2 YSLEER. The CDR3 sequence is 16 residues long. CDR3 nucleotide sequence: TGCGCCAGCAGCCAAGATCGTCAGGGTAGCGGGGTCAAACAGTACTTC. It is translated as CASSQDRQGSGVKQYF.